This T cell receptor beta chain was observed in a study of blood T cell repertoires in COVID-19. CDR3 length: 13 residues. V lost 7 bases and J 5 bases, leaving 15 bases between the germline ends. From germline, CDR1 is SGHDT and CDR2 YYEEEE. Libraries were prepared by immunoSEQ multiplex PCR; TCRdb keeps only in-frame clonotypes and omits some of them. The sample holds 200,000 to 250,000 clones, about 83% seen once. This clone was observed once. The sequence derives from a man aged 50-59 years with active or convalescent COVID-19. The chain couples TRBV5-6 to TRBJ2-5; D is possibly TRBD1 (6 bases). The specimen was peripheral blood. CDR3 DNA sequence: TGTGCCAGCTCCCAGGGGCGCGTTGAGACCCAGTACTTC. Amino acid sequence: CASSQGRVETQYF.